This TCR beta chain is drawn from a study of identical twins. Findings and caveats of the study: The presence of invariant MAIT and iNKT cells could partly confound analyses of zero-insertion sequences. Its conclusions, products of cross-sectional statistical analysis, did not come from following the same donors. Monozygotic twins shared more out-of-frame TCR alpha than recombination models predicted. The abundant beta clonotypes from cord blood had fewer insertions, and memory repertoires had none of this.

TCRdb reprocessed the 5' RACE reads via MiXCR and lists one record per CDR3 protein. The sample carries 250,000 or so distinct CDR3 sequences, about 9% recorded once. This clonotype came up many times. Antigen specificity is unknown. The CDR3 runs to 13 residues. From germline, CDR1 is WSHSY and CDR2 SAAADI. Deletions cut 5 bases from V and 3 bases from J, with 11 bases between. A further study also used this sample, focusing on yellow fever vaccine responses in identical twins.

The chain employs TRBV10-2 and TRBJ2-7, with D possibly TRBD2 on 5 matching bases. The clonotype originates from a woman aged 18-29 years in good health. The source material was CD8+ T cells sorted from blood. The CDR3 loop is CASSPGLDYEQYF. Here the CDR3 DNA reads TGCGCCAGCAGTCCCGGACTGGACTACGAGCAGTACTTC.